The 2 T cell receptor beta chains reported below all come from one sample, sequenced in a study of blood T cell repertoires in COVID-19. Assay: immunoSEQ multiplex PCR; the TCRdb copy retains only in-frame clones and omits some. The sample has some 70,000 clones, under 85% seen once. Material: peripheral blood. All receptors derive from a woman aged 50 to 60 with acute or convalescent COVID-19.

The CDR3 loop reads CASSQQGATIFGAFF. The CDR3 DNA reads TGTGCCAGCAGCCAACAGGGGGCGACGATTTTTGGAGCTTTCTTT. The gene calls are TRBV3-1 (or the pseudogene TRBV3-2) and TRBJ1-1; 8 positions match TRBD1. Looked up from germline, CDR1 is LGHDT and CDR2 is YNNKEL (reference sequence). The CDR3 consists of 15 residues. V lost 2 bases and J lost 10; bases outside the gene matches: 12.

The V call is TRBV4-2, the J call TRBJ2-3; TRBD1 is a possible D gene (6 bases). The V end lost 3 bases, the J end lost 4 bases, and 14 bases lay between the germline ends. The CDR3 length is 15 residues. Germline assignment: CDR1 LGHNA and CDR2 YNFKEQ. CDR3 protein: CASSQRGQNSDTQYF. The CDR3 DNA follows: TGTGCCAGCAGCCAGAGAGGACAGAATTCAGATACGCAGTATTTT.